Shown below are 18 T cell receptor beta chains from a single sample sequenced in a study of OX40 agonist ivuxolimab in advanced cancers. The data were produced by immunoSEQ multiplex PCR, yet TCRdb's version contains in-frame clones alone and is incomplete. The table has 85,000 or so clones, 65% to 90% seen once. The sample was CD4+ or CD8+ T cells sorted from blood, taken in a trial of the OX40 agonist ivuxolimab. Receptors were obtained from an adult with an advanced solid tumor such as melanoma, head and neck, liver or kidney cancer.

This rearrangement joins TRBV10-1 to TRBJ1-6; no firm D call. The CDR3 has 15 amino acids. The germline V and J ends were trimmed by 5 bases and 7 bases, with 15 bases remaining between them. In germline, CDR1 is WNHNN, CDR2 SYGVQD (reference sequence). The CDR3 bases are TGCGCCAGCAGTACCCAGGCCCGAATCAATTCACCCCTCCACTTT. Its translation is CASSTQARINSPLHF.

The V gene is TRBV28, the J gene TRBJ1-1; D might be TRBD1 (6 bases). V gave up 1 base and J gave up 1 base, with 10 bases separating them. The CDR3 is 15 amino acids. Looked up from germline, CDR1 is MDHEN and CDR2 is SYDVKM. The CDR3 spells CASSLSSDRNTEAFF. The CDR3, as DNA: TGTGCCAGCAGTTTATCATCGGACAGGAACACTGAAGCTTTCTTT.

The CDR3 sequence: CATSRVSNTEAFF. CDR3 nucleotide sequence: TGTGCCACCAGCAGGGTTTCGAACACTGAAGCTTTCTTT. V usage is TRBV15 and J usage is TRBJ1-1; no definite D call. The V end was cut by 3 bases, the J end by 1 base, with 6 bases between. There are 13 residues in the CDR3. The germline V gene has CDR1 LNHNV and CDR2 YYDKDF (reference sequence).

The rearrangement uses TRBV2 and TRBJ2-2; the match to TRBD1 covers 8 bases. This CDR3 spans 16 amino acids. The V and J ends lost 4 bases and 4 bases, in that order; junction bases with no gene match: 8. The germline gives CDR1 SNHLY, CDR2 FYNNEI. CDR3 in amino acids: CASSGVGTGSTGELFF. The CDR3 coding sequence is TGTGCCAGCAGTGGGGTAGGGACAGGCAGCACCGGGGAGCTGTTTTTT.

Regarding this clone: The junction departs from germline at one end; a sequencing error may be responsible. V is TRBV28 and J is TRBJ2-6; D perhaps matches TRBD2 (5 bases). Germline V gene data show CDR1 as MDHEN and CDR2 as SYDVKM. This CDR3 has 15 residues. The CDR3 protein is CASSSVDSGSNVLTF. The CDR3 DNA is TGTGCCAGCAGTTCGGTGGACTCTGGGTCCAACGTCCTGACTTTC. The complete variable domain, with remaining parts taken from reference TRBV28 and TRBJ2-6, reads DVKVTQSSRYLVKRTGEKVFLECVQDMDHENMFWYRQDPGLGLRLIYFSYDVKMKEKGDIPEGYSVSREKKERFSLILESASTNQTSMYLCASSSVDSGSNVLTFGAGSRLTVL.

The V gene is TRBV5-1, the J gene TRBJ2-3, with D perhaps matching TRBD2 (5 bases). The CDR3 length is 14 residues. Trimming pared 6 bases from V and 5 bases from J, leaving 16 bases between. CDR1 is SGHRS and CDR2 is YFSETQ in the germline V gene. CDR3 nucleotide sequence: TGCGCCAGCATGGCGGGCCGTAACCTAGATACGCAGTATTTT. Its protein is CASMAGRNLDTQYF.

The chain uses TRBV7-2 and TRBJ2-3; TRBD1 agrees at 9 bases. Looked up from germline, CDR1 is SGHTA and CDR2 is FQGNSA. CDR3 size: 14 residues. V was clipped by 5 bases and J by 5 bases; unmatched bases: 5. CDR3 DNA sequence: TGTGCCAGCAGCGACCGGGACAGGGAAGATACGCAGTATTTT. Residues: CASSDRDREDTQYF.

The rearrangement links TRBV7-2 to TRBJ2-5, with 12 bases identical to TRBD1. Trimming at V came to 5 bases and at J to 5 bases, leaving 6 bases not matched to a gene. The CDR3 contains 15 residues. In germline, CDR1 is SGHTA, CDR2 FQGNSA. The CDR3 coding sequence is TGTGCCAGCAGCCCGGGGACAGGGGGCGCGGAGACCCAGTACTTC. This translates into CASSPGTGGAETQYF.

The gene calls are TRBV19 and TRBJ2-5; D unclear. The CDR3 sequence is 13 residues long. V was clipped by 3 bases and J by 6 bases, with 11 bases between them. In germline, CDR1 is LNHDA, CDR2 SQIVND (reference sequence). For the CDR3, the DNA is TGTGCCAGTAGTATGACGGGCCCCAAGACCCAGTACTTC. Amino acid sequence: CASSMTGPKTQYF.

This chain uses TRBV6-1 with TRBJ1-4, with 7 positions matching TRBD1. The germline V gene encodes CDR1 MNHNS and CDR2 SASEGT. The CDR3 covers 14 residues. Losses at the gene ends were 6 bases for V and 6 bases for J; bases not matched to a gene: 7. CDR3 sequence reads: CASSKDRVDEKLFF. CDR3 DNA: TGTGCCAGCAGCAAAGACAGGGTTGATGAAAAACTGTTTTTT.

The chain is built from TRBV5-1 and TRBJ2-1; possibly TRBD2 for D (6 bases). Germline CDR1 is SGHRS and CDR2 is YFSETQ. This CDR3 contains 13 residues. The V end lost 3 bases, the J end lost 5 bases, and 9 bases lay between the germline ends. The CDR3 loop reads CASSSLADNEQFF. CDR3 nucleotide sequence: TGCGCCAGCAGCTCCTTAGCGGACAATGAGCAGTTCTTC.

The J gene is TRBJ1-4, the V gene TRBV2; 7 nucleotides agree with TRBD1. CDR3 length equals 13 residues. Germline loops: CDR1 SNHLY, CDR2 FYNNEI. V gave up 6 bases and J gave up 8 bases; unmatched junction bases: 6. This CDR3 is CASSGTAIEKLFF. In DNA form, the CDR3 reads TGTGCCAGCAGCGGGACAGCGATCGAAAAACTGTTTTTT. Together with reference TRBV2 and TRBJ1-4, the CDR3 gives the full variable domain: EPEVTQTPSHQVTQMGQEVILRCVPISNHLYFYWYRQILGQKVEFLVSFYNNEISEKSEIFDDQFSVERPDGSNFTLKIRSTKLEDSAMYFCASSGTAIEKLFFGSGTQLSVL.

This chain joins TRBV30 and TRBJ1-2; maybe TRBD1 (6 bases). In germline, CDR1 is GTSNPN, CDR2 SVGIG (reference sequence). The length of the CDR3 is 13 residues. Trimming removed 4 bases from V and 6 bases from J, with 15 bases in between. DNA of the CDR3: TGTGCCTGGATTTCCGTCAGGGGTAATGGCTACACCTTC. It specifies CAWISVRGNGYTF.

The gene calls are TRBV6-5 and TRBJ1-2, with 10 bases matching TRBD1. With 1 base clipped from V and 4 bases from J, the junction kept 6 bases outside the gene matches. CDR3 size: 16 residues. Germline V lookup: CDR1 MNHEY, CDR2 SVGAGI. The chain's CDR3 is CASSYLRTGGSYGYTF. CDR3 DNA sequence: TGTGCCAGCAGTTACTTGAGGACAGGGGGATCCTATGGCTACACCTTC.

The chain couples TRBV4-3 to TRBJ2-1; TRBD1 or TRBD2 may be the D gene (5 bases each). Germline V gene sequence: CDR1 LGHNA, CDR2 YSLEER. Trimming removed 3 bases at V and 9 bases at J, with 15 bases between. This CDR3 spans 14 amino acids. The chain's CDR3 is CASSHSTGLGEQFF. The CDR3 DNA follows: TGCGCCAGCAGCCACAGTACAGGACTGGGTGAGCAGTTCTTC.

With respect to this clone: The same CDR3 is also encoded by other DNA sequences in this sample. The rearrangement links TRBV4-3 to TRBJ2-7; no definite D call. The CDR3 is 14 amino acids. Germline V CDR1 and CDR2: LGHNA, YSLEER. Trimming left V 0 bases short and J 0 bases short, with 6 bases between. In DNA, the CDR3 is TGCGCCAGCAGCCAAGATCGGTCCTCCTACGAGCAGTACTTC. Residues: CASSQDRSSYEQYF.

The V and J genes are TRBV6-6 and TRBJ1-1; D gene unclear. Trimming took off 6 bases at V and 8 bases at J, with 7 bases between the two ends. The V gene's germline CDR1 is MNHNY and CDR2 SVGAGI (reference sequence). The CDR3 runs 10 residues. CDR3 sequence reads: CASRLGEAFF. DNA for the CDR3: TGTGCCAGCAGATTGGGGGAAGCTTTCTTT.

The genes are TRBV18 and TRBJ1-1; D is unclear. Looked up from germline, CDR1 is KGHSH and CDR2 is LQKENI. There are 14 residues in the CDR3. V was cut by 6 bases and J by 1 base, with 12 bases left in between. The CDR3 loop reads CASSPNRQNTEAFF. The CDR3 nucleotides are TGTGCCAGCTCGCCAAACCGGCAGAACACTGAAGCTTTCTTT.